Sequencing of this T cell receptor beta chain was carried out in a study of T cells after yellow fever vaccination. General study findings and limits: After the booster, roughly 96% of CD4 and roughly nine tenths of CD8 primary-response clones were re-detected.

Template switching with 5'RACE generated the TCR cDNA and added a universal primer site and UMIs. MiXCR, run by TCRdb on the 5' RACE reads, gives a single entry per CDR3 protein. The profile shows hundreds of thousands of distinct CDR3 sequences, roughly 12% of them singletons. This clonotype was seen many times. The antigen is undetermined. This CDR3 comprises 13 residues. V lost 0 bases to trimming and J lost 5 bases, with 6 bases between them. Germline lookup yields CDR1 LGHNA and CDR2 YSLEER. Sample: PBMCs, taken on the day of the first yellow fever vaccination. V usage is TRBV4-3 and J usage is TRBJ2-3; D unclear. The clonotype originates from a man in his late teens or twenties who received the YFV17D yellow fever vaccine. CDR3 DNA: TGCGCCAGCAGCCAAGATAGCCTAGATACGCAGTATTTT. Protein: CASSQDSLDTQYF.